This entry is about one T cell receptor (beta chain). What it recognizes is unknown. Germline CDR1 is SGHNT and CDR2 is YYREEE (reference sequence). Trimming stripped 0 bases from V and 2 bases from J, with 11 bases between. The CDR3 loop spans 15 amino acids. The sample originates from a study of cytomegalovirus exposure and HLA in healthy donors. Study-level background: In an earlier analysis, around 100 million unique TCR beta sequences were found from about 180 million T cells.

Study-wide points: An analysis that came later showed most CMV-associated TCR beta chains appearing HLA-restricted. There were some public TCRs occurring in many donors, but most TCR sequences were rare.

Both 60 Vbeta primers and 13 Jbeta primers went into the PCR. Sequenced by immunoSEQ multiplex PCR; TCRdb stores in-frame clones only, minus some. Here the sample spans about 74,000 clones, approximately 70% being singletons. What was sequenced was PBMCs. The chain employs TRBV5-4 and TRBJ1-2; no firm D call. This TCR was recovered from a woman aged 40 to 50 in good health and CMV-seropositive. DNA of the CDR3: TGTGCCAGCAGCTTGGATCGGGGATCGAACTATGGCTACACCTTC. Encoded protein: CASSLDRGSNYGYTF.